This TCR beta chain was identified in a study of T cell changes during pregnancy in multiple sclerosis. Clones were read by immunoSEQ multiplex PCR, and TCRdb kept only the in-frame ones, dropping some. The table has 20,000 to 25,000 clones, approximately 90% seen once. Germline lookup yields CDR1 MDHEN and CDR2 SYDVKM. V was trimmed by 2 bases and J by 5 bases, leaving 10 bases between them. The CDR3 has 14 residues. The chain employs TRBV28 and TRBJ2-1, with unresolved D. This receptor was identified in a female donor with multiple sclerosis, enrolled in a pregnancy study. Here the sequenced sample was CD8+ T cells from peripheral blood mononuclear cells, taken in the first trimester of pregnancy. The CDR3: CASSLLVRNNEQFF. Written as DNA, the CDR3 is TGTGCCAGCAGTTTACTAGTTCGGAACAATGAGCAGTTCTTC.